This passage covers 18 T cell receptor beta chains from one sample sequenced in a study of cytomegalovirus exposure and HLA in healthy donors. 60 Vbeta and 13 Jbeta primers were used in PCR. TCRdb keeps only in-frame clones here, not all; method: immunoSEQ multiplex PCR. The sample holds roughly 120,000 clones, 63% seen once. Sample: PBMCs. The receptors come from a man in his forties in good health and CMV-seropositive.

The gene calls are TRBV6-6 and TRBJ2-7, with TRBD1 matching over 7 bases. Germline V lookup: CDR1 MNHNY, CDR2 SVGAGI (reference sequence). The CDR3 consists of 13 residues. The ends lost 4 bases at V and 5 bases at J; junction bases unmatched: 5. CDR3 region: CASSWQGVDEQYF. The CDR3 coding sequence is TGTGCCAGCAGTTGGCAGGGGGTCGACGAGCAGTACTTC.

The rearrangement uses TRBV29-1 and TRBJ2-7, with a possible D match to TRBD2 (6 bases). Trimming left V 4 bases short and J 2 bases short, with 9 bases between. The CDR3 totals 12 residues. Germline assignment: CDR1 SQVTM and CDR2 ANQGSEA. The CDR3 loop reads CSVGGVTYEQYF. The CDR3 bases are TGCAGCGTTGGCGGGGTGACCTACGAGCAGTACTTC.

The gene calls are TRBV7-7 and TRBJ2-5, with D unclear. V dropped 1 base and J dropped 2 bases, with 8 bases sitting between them. The CDR3 has 14 amino acids. CDR1 is SSHAT, CDR2 FNYEAQ, per germline (reference sequence). CDR3 bases: TGTGCCAGCAGCTTAGGTTCGCAGCAAGAGACCCAGTACTTC. This gives the protein CASSLGSQQETQYF.

The genes are TRBV18 and TRBJ1-4; 11 bases align to TRBD1. The germline gives CDR1 KGHSH, CDR2 LQKENI. With 2 bases clipped from V and 8 bases from J, the junction kept 4 bases outside the gene matches. CDR3 length: 15 amino acids. The CDR3 sequence is CASSPLGQGDEKLFF. As DNA, the CDR3 is TGTGCCAGCTCACCATTGGGACAGGGGGACGAAAAACTGTTTTTT.

CDR3 region: CASSTASGQYF. The CDR3 DNA sequence: TGTGCCAGCAGCACCGCTAGTGGGCAGTACTTC. This chain connects TRBV5-4 to TRBJ2-7; D call uncertain. Germline V gene lookup returns CDR1 SGHNT and CDR2 YYREEE (reference sequence). With 4 bases removed from V and 9 bases from J, the gap between germline ends came to 11 bases. This CDR3 comprises 11 residues.

This clone was counted a few times. This chain connects TRBV11-2 to TRBJ1-4; the match to TRBD1 covers 10 bases. Per the germline V gene, CDR1 is SGHAT and CDR2 is FQNNGV. This CDR3 comprises 14 residues. J was trimmed by 8 bases and V by 5 bases; bases with no gene match: 5. The DNA for the CDR3 is TGTGCCAGCAGCCCGGGACAGGGGTACGAAAAACTGTTTTTT. This translates into CASSPGQGYEKLFF. Drawing the rest from reference TRBV11-2 and TRBJ1-4, the complete variable domain is EAGVAQSPRYKIIEKRQSVAFWCNPISGHATLYWYQQILGQGPKLLIQFQNNGVVDDSQLPKDRFSAERLKGVDSTLKIQPAKLEDSAVYLCASSPGQGYEKLFFGSGTQLSVL.

The rearrangement links TRBV28 to TRBJ1-1; 8 bases align to TRBD1. This CDR3 comprises 15 residues. V dropped 5 bases and J dropped 3; count of bases not matched to a gene: 8. Germline V CDR1 and CDR2: MDHEN, SYDVKM. This chain's CDR3 is CASSHRTGFHTEAFF. The CDR3 DNA reads TGTGCCAGCAGTCACAGGACAGGGTTTCACACTGAAGCTTTCTTT.

The V gene is TRBV4-1, the J gene TRBJ2-2, with TRBD1 identical over 8 bases. This CDR3 has 15 residues. Unmatched junction bases numbered 4, after V lost 3 bases and J lost 4 bases. The germline V gene encodes CDR1 MGHRA and CDR2 YSYEKL. The CDR3 nucleotides read TGCGCCAGCAGCCATGGACAGGGCCCCACCGGGGAGCTGTTTTTT. As protein: CASSHGQGPTGELFF.

The V gene is TRBV4-1, the J gene TRBJ1-5; TRBD1 is a possible D gene (6 bases). The CDR3 length is 17 residues. V dropped 2 bases and J dropped 3 bases, with 17 bases sitting between them. The V gene's germline CDR1 is MGHRA and CDR2 YSYEKL. The CDR3 here is CASSQTLTRGYNQPQHF. The CDR3 region has the DNA TGCGCCAGCAGCCAAACACTGACCAGGGGATACAATCAGCCCCAGCATTTT.

This clone was seen a single time. CDR3 sequence: CASSPGQGMISPQHF. CDR3 nucleotide sequence: TGTGCCAGCAGCCCGGGACAGGGGATGATATCCCCCCAGCATTTT. The chain carries TRBV7-2 and TRBJ1-5; TRBD1 matches at 10 bases. V was pared by 5 bases and J by 10 bases, with 11 bases of the junction left unmatched. CDR1 is SGHTA and CDR2 is FQGNSA in the germline V gene. The CDR3 extends over 15 amino acids.

The rearrangement uses TRBV25-1 and TRBJ1-5, with D possibly TRBD1 on 6 matching bases. CDR3 length: 14 amino acids. V was pared by 2 bases and J by 3 bases, with 8 bases between. Germline values: CDR1 MGHDK, CDR2 SYGVNS. CDR3 protein: CASSEQGNNQPQHF. The CDR3 DNA reads TGTGCCAGCAGTGAACAGGGGAACAATCAGCCCCAGCATTTT. Supplemented by reference TRBV25-1 and TRBJ1-5, the full variable domain reads EADIYQTPRYLVIGTGKKITLECSQTMGHDKMYWYQQDPGMELHLIHYSYGVNSTEKGDLSSESTVSRIRTEHFPLTLESARPSHTSQYLCASSEQGNNQPQHFGDGTRLSIL.

The CDR3 nucleotides are TGTGCCAGCAGCGTAATGTCGGGGAACACTGAAGCTTTCTTT. This translates into CASSVMSGNTEAFF. The rearrangement uses TRBV9 and TRBJ1-1; no clear D. The CDR3 loop spans 14 amino acids. CDR1 is SGDLS, CDR2 YYNGEE, per germline. V was clipped by 1 base and J by 1 base, with 8 bases between them.

The chain recombines TRBV28 with TRBJ1-3, with TRBD1 identical over 7 bases. Trimming at V came to 8 bases and at J to 4 bases, leaving 5 bases not matched to a gene. This CDR3 has 13 amino acids. Germline CDR1 reads MDHEN; CDR2 reads SYDVKM. CDR3 nucleotide sequence: TGTGCCAGCCGACAGGGTCAGGGAAACACCATATATTTT. Translation gives CASRQGQGNTIYF.

This clone turned up a few times. The V call is TRBV19, the J call TRBJ1-1, with 8 bases identical to TRBD1. The CDR3 is 15 amino acids. The V and J ends lost 6 bases and 4 bases, in that order; junction bases with no gene match: 10. Looked up from germline, CDR1 is LNHDA and CDR2 is SQIVND (reference sequence). The CDR3 protein is CASRTGTGGGTEAFF. In DNA, the CDR3 is TGTGCCAGTAGGACAGGAACAGGGGGTGGCACTGAAGCTTTCTTT.

The gene calls are TRBV14 and TRBJ1-2; D gene uncertain. CDR1 is SGHDN and CDR2 is FVKESK in the germline V gene. CDR3 length: 15 residues. V was pared by 0 bases and J by 2 bases, with 10 bases between. CDR3 nucleotide sequence: TGTGCCAGCAGCCAAGATCTTGGCAGAAACTATGGCTACACCTTC. The encoded protein is CASSQDLGRNYGYTF.

J is TRBJ2-3 and V is TRBV4-3; 8 bases are a match to TRBD2. Unmatched junction bases numbered 4, after V lost 0 bases and J lost 5 bases. Per germline, CDR1 LGHNA and CDR2 YSLEER. This CDR3 is built from 15 residues. The CDR3 loop reads CASSQDYRGGDTQYF. In nucleotides, the CDR3 is TGCGCCAGCAGCCAAGATTACCGGGGGGGAGATACGCAGTATTTT.

This clone was picked up a small number of times. The chain recombines TRBV7-9 with TRBJ1-1; perhaps TRBD1 as D (5 bases). The CDR3 is made up of 15 amino acids. V was pared by 2 bases and J by 4 bases, with 14 bases between. Germline CDR1 is SEHNR and CDR2 is FQNEAQ (reference sequence). CDR3 coding DNA: TGTGCCAGCAGCTTACGAGGGGACTCGGGCACTGAAGCTTTCTTT. This gives the protein CASSLRGDSGTEAFF.

This clone showed up just once. The V call is TRBV11-2, the J call TRBJ2-5, with a possible D match to TRBD1 (6 bases). Germline V gives CDR1 SGHAT, CDR2 FQNNGV. This CDR3 region has 14 residues. V gave up 1 base and J gave up 5 bases, with 11 bases separating them. The CDR3 region is CASSLAVRGETQYF. The DNA of the CDR3 is TGTGCCAGCAGCTTAGCCGTTAGGGGGGAGACCCAGTACTTC.